This T cell receptor (beta chain) was retrieved from a study of T cells in Graves' hyperthyroidism and ophthalmopathy. Overall study findings and caveats: Ophthalmopathy, which appeared later, was predicted by the model a median about 6 months before onset. Clonotypes that were expanded in thyroid above 0.001 mostly appeared in blood too.

This clonotype was counted at least ten times. What it binds is not known. Cells are PBMCs isolated from roughly 10 ml of fresh blood. Researchers took RNA transcripts and amplified the TCR beta CDR3 regions from them. Researchers ran a first-round RT-PCR on the TCR CDR3 using the HTBI primer set. One entry per CDR3 protein results from TCRdb running MiXCR on the multiplex PCR reads. The sample lists 150,000 or so distinct CDR3 sequences; roughly a fifth were seen once. The sample consisted of blood. This receptor was identified in a woman between 45 and 65 years old with Graves' hyperthyroidism that later progressed to Graves' ophthalmopathy.

The CDR3 DNA follows: TGCAGTGCTAGAGGCGACACGGACGTCGCCTACGAGCAGTACTTC. Its protein product is CSARGDTDVAYEQYF. This chain uses TRBV20-1 with TRBJ2-7; D call uncertain. CDR3 size: 15 residues. V dropped 1 base and J dropped 2 bases, with 15 bases sitting between them. Germline loops: CDR1 DFQATT, CDR2 SNEGSKA (reference sequence).